These T cell receptor beta chains were read from a single sample in a study of cytomegalovirus exposure and HLA in healthy donors. Produced via immunoSEQ multiplex PCR; TCRdb's table is partial and in-frame only. The sample contains some 140,000 clones, nearly 80% of which appear only once. The sequenced material came from PBMCs. These receptors were collected from a man younger than 45 in good health and CMV-seronegative. CDR3s include the opening cysteine and the closing phenylalanine or tryptophan. The order of the fields is V gene, J gene, CDR3 length, D gene, clone size, CDR3 protein, CDR3 DNA. The D gene is left open where the match is weak. A row's size may be missing; if present it is once, few, many or a size class.

v_gene: TRBV6-1; j_gene: TRBJ1-2; len: 19; d_gene: .; abundance: once; CDR3aa: CASSDRGSRAGTANYGYTF; CDR3nt: TGTGCCAGCAGTGATCGGGGCAGCCGAGCGGGAACCGCTAACTATGGCTACACCTTC
v_gene: TRBV29-1; j_gene: TRBJ2-6; len: 15; d_gene: .; abundance: few; CDR3aa: CSVEESGSGANVLTF; CDR3nt: TGCAGCGTTGAAGAATCAGGTTCTGGGGCCAACGTCCTGACTTTC
v_gene: TRBV28; j_gene: TRBJ2-5; len: 14; d_gene: .; abundance: .; CDR3aa: CASSTTGSGKTQYF; CDR3nt: TGTGCCAGCAGCACCACAGGGTCGGGAAAGACCCAGTACTTC
v_gene: TRBV5-6; j_gene: TRBJ2-2; len: 14; d_gene: .; abundance: .; CDR3aa: CASTLFGGNGELFF; CDR3nt: TGTGCCAGCACCCTATTCGGGGGAAACGGGGAGCTGTTTTTT
v_gene: TRBV7-6; j_gene: TRBJ2-7; len: 14; d_gene: .; abundance: .; CDR3aa: CASSFPPSSYEQYF; CDR3nt: TGTGCCAGCAGTTTTCCCCCGAGCTCCTACGAGCAGTACTTC
v_gene: TRBV4-1; j_gene: TRBJ2-2; len: 16; d_gene: TRBD1; abundance: .; CDR3aa: CASSQAGTVKSGELFF; CDR3nt: TGCGCCAGCAGCCAGGCCGGGACAGTTAAATCCGGGGAGCTGTTTTTT
v_gene: TRBV7-6; j_gene: TRBJ2-1; len: 17; d_gene: TRBD2; abundance: .; CDR3aa: CASTKLAGGTGRDEQFF; CDR3nt: TGTGCCAGCACGAAACTAGCGGGAGGGACTGGGAGGGATGAGCAGTTCTTC
v_gene: TRBV7-6; j_gene: TRBJ1-1; len: 13; d_gene: .; abundance: .; CDR3aa: CASTGGMNTEAFF; CDR3nt: TGTGCCAGCACCGGAGGGATGAACACTGAAGCTTTCTTT
v_gene: TRBV7-2; j_gene: TRBJ1-3; len: 14; d_gene: .; abundance: .; CDR3aa: CASRREKGANTIYF; CDR3nt: TGTGCCAGCAGAAGGGAGAAGGGAGCAAACACCATATATTTT
v_gene: TRBV6-5; j_gene: TRBJ2-2; len: 15; d_gene: TRBD2; abundance: once; CDR3aa: CASSLGTTNTGELFF; CDR3nt: TGTGCCAGCAGTCTCGGGACTACCAACACCGGGGAGCTGTTTTTT
v_gene: TRBV29-1; j_gene: TRBJ2-3; len: 13; d_gene: .; abundance: .; CDR3aa: CSVRGVLSDTQYF; CDR3nt: TGCAGCGTCAGGGGTGTTTTATCAGATACGCAGTATTTT
v_gene: TRBV27; j_gene: TRBJ2-5; len: 14; d_gene: .; abundance: .; CDR3aa: CASSLYGSAETQYF; CDR3nt: TGTGCCAGCAGTTTATACGGGAGTGCGGAGACCCAGTACTTC
v_gene: TRBV5-1; j_gene: TRBJ2-3; len: 15; d_gene: .; abundance: .; CDR3aa: CASSSTTSVADTQYF; CDR3nt: TGCGCCAGCAGCTCAACTACCTCAGTAGCAGATACGCAGTATTTT
v_gene: TRBV28; j_gene: TRBJ2-7; len: 14; d_gene: .; abundance: .; CDR3aa: CASSFAGQSYEQYF; CDR3nt: TGTGCCAGCAGTTTTGCCGGACAGAGCTACGAGCAGTACTTC
v_gene: TRBV5-6; j_gene: TRBJ2-7; len: 13; d_gene: .; abundance: .; CDR3aa: CASSPSSSYEQYF; CDR3nt: TGTGCCAGCAGCCCGTCTTCCTCCTACGAGCAGTACTTC
v_gene: TRBV7-6; j_gene: TRBJ2-7; len: 15; d_gene: TRBD2; abundance: .; CDR3aa: CASSGLAGGAYEQYF; CDR3nt: TGTGCCAGCAGCGGATTAGCGGGAGGGGCCTACGAGCAGTACTTC